The rows below give T cell receptor beta chains drawn from one sample of a study of blood T cells in healthy people across ages. A single record per CDR3 protein comes from TCRdb applying MiXCR to the 5' RACE reads. This repertoire shows roughly 800,000 distinct CDR3 sequences, roughly 64% found once; its top ten account for roughly 20%. Specimen: blood. The receptors come from a man in his thirties or forties in good health. Each CDR3 is given with its conserved first and last residue. The D gene is left open where the match is weak. Only part of the rows carry a size: once, few, many, or a class if the clone is expanded.

clone size	J gene	V gene	D gene	CDR3 protein	CDR3 DNA
.	TRBJ2-6	TRBV7-2	.	CASSIWTDLSSGANVLTF	TGTGCTAGCAGCATTTGGACAGATTTAAGCTCTGGGGCCAACGTCCTGACTTTC
.	TRBJ2-3	TRBV7-9	.	CASGVGRHTDTQYF	TGTGCCAGCGGAGTCGGGAGACACACAGATACGCAGTATTTT
.	TRBJ2-7	TRBV20-1	.	CSAQTSPIHYEQYF	TGCAGTGCTCAGACTTCTCCCATCCACTACGAGCAGTACTTC
once	TRBJ2-1	TRBV7-8	TRBD2	CASSFRSSGRRNEQFF	TGTGCCAGCAGCTTTCGTTCTAGCGGGAGGCGTAATGAGCAGTTCTTC
.	TRBJ2-1	TRBV20-1	.	CSARGAPLLGEQFF	TGCAGTGCTAGAGGGGCCCCCCTACTCGGTGAGCAGTTCTTC
.	TRBJ2-1	TRBV7-9	.	CASSLRVSVDEQFF	TGTGCCAGCAGCTTACGTGTGAGTGTTGATGAGCAGTTCTTC
.	TRBJ1-1	TRBV20-1	TRBD1	CSATPPGTGFGEAFF	TGCAGTGCTACACCCCCCGGGACAGGGTTTGGTGAAGCTTTCTTT
.	TRBJ2-7	TRBV6-6	TRBD1	CASSRTGTQSYEQYF	TGTGCCAGCAGCCGGACAGGGACTCAATCCTACGAGCAGTACTTC
.	TRBJ2-3	TRBV5-1	TRBD2	CASSRGLAASTDTKYF	TGCGCCAGCAGCCGAGGCCTAGCGGCTAGCACAGATACGAAGTATTTT
.	TRBJ1-1	TRBV29-1	.	CSVGSSDTEAFF	TGCAGCGTTGGGAGCAGTGACACTGAAGCTTTCTTT
few	TRBJ1-2	TRBV20-1	TRBD1	CSASGQGNDGGYTF	TGCAGTGCTTCGGGACAGGGGAATGATGGTGGCTACACCTTC
.	TRBJ2-7	TRBV28	TRBD2	CASSPPAGRLGYEQYF	TGTGCCAGCAGTCCCCCAGCGGGGCGTTTAGGCTACGAGCAGTACTTC
.	TRBJ1-2	TRBV20-1	TRBD1	CSAQKGQGGGYGYTF	TGCAGTGCCCAGAAAGGACAGGGGGGCGGCTATGGCTACACCTTC
.	TRBJ2-5	TRBV2	.	CASRRQGIQETQYF	TGTGCCAGCAGGCGGCAGGGCATTCAAGAGACCCAGTACTTC